Below are 3 T cell receptor beta chains sequenced from a single sample in a study of T cell repertoires in cytomegalovirus infection. No antigen has been assigned to these receptors. MiXCR, applied by TCRdb to the reads, yields one record per CDR3 protein. The table lists 700,000 to 950,000 distinct CDR3 sequences, about 31% of them singletons. Material: cultured CD8+ T cells from PBMCs, obtained from culture after CMV antigen stimulation. The receptors were sampled from a human donor in good health (CMV status not recorded). Some clones in this sample may be carry-over from other donors' samples.

This chain uses TRBV9 with TRBJ2-6, with D hard to call. From germline, CDR1 is SGDLS and CDR2 YYNGEE. The V end lost 4 bases, the J end lost 3 bases, and 23 bases lay between the germline ends. The CDR3 runs to 19 residues. The chain's CDR3 is CASSSRTGQTRHGANVLTF. The CDR3 region has the DNA TGTGCCAGCAGCAGCCGGACCGGTCAAACGAGGCATGGGGCCAACGTCCTGACTTTC.

The chain employs TRBV7-9 and TRBJ2-1; D is unclear. The germline V and J ends were trimmed by 1 base and 9 bases, with 7 bases remaining between them. CDR3 size: 12 residues. Per the germline V gene, CDR1 is SEHNR and CDR2 is FQNEAQ (reference sequence). CDR3 DNA: TGTGCCAGCAGCTTAGACAGTAGTGAGCAGTTCTTC. This encodes CASSLDSSEQFF. Complete variable domain (other parts from reference TRBV7-9 and TRBJ2-1): DTGVSQNPRHKITKRGQNVTFRCDPISEHNRLYWYRQTLGQGPEFLTYFQNEAQLEKSRLLSDRFSAERPKGSFSTLEIQRTEQGDSAMYLCASSLDSSEQFFGPGTRLTVL.

The chain carries TRBV29-1 and TRBJ1-1, with a tentative D call TRBD1 (5 bases). The CDR3 is 12 residues long. V lost 5 bases to trimming and J lost 0 bases, with 7 bases between them. Germline CDR1 SQVTM, CDR2 ANQGSEA. The CDR3 sequence: CSVNRLNTEAFF. CDR3 coding DNA: TGCAGCGTTAACAGGTTGAACACTGAAGCTTTCTTT. Variable domain in full (rest from reference TRBV29-1 and TRBJ1-1): SAVISQKPSRDICQRGTSLTIQCQVDSQVTMMFWYRQQPGQSLTLIATANQGSEATYESGFVIDKFPISRPNLTFSTLTVSNMSPEDSSIYLCSVNRLNTEAFFGQGTRLTVV.